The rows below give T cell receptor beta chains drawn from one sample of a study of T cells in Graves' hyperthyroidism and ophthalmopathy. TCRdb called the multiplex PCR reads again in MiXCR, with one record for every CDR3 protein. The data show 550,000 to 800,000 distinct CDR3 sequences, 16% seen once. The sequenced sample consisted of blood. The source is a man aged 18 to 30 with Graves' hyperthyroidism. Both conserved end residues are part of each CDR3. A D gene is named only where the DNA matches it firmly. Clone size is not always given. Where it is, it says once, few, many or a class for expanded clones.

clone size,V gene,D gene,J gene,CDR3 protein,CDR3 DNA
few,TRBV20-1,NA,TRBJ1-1,CSARSLNRGTEAFF,TGCAGTGCTAGATCCTTGAATCGGGGCACTGAAGCTTTCTTT
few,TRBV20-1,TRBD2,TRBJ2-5,CSARPLAGGTETQYF,TGCAGTGCTAGGCCCCTAGCGGGAGGGACAGAGACCCAGTACTTC
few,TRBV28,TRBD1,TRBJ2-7,CASRADREPYEQYF,TGTGCCAGCAGGGCGGACAGGGAACCCTACGAGCAGTACTTC
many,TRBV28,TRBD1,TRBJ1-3,CASSPRWTGRSPGTSGNTIYF,TGTGCCAGCAGTCCCCGATGGACAGGGCGCTCACCAGGGACCTCTGGAAACACCATATATTTT
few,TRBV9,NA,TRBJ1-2,CASSVAGVAHYGYTF,TGTGCCAGCAGCGTAGCGGGGGTAGCCCACTATGGCTACACCTTC
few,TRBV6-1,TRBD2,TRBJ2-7,CASSEGPLAGVTYEQYF,TGTGCCAGCAGTGAAGGCCCCTTGGCGGGGGTAACCTACGAGCAGTACTTC
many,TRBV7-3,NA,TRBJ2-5,CASSFGHSETQYF,TGTGCCAGCAGCTTCGGACATTCAGAGACCCAGTACTTC
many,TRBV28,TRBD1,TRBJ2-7,CASRETGGGYEQYF,TGTGCCAGCAGGGAGACAGGGGGCGGGTACGAGCAGTACTTC
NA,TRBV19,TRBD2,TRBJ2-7,CASSIAGLAGGEQYF,TGTGCCAGTAGTATAGCAGGCCTAGCGGGCGGCGAGCAGTACTTC
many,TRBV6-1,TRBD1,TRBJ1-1,CASSLSGQEDWGRAFF,TGTGCCAGCAGTTTATCGGGACAGGAAGATTGGGGTCGAGCTTTCTTT
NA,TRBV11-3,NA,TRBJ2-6,CASSPESAGANVLTF,TGTGCCAGCAGTCCCGAATCGGCTGGGGCCAACGTCCTGACTTTC
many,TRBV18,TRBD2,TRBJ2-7,CASSPPLREGRYEQYF,TGTGCCAGCTCACCCCCATTAAGGGAGGGCCGCTACGAGCAGTACTTC
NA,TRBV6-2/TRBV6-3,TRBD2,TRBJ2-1,CASSSVERGDYDEQFF,TGTGCCAGCAGTTCGGTGGAGCGGGGGGACTATGATGAGCAGTTCTTC
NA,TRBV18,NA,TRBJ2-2,CASSPYREGTGELFF,TGTGCCAGCTCACCATATCGCGAAGGCACCGGGGAGCTGTTTTTT
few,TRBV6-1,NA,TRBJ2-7,CASSDNEGEFYEQYF,TGTGCCAGCTCCGATAATGAGGGAGAATTCTACGAGCAGTACTTC
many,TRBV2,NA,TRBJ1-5,CASSSGLGPQHF,TGTGCCAGCAGTTCGGGGTTAGGGCCCCAGCATTTT
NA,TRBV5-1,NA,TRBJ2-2,CASSFSQGRKTGELFF,TGCGCCAGCAGCTTTTCTCAGGGACGTAAGACCGGGGAGCTGTTTTTT
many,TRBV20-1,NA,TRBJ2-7,CSASDGGNYEQYF,TGCAGTGCCTCTGACGGCGGGAACTACGAGCAGTACTTC
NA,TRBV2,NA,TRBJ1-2,CASSRGVGYTF,TGTGCCAGCAGTAGGGGAGTAGGCTACACCTTC
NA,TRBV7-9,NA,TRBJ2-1,CASSPRGGLHNEQFF,TGTGCCAGCAGCCCCCGAGGCGGTCTTCACAATGAGCAGTTCTTC
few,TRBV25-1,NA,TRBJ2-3,CASLIGVTQYF,TGTGCCAGTCTGATTGGAGTCACGCAGTATTTT
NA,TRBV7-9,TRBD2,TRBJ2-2,CAILAAPGELFF,TGTGCCATACTAGCGGCCCCCGGGGAGCTGTTTTTT
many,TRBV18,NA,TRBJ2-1,CASSPLSNEQFF,TGTGCCAGCTCACCCCTGAGCAATGAGCAGTTCTTC
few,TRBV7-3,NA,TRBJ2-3,CASSLGEVTRPDTQYF,TGTGCCAGCAGCTTAGGGGAAGTGACTAGACCAGATACGCAGTATTTT
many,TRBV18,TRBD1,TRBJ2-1,CASSPSGQGSHEQFF,TGTGCCAGCTCACCTTCGGGACAGGGTTCACATGAGCAGTTCTTC
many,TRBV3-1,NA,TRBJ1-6,CASSFPGSPLHF,TGTGCCAGCAGCTTCCCTGGATCACCCCTCCACTTT
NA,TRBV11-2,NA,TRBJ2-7,CASSLTPKEQYF,TGTGCCAGCAGCCTTACACCCAAGGAGCAGTACTTC